Listed here are 19 T cell receptor beta chains from one sample, sequenced in a study of Graves' ophthalmopathy and Graves' hyperthyroidism. Transcripts of RNA were the source for amplifying TCR beta CDR3 regions. HTBI primers were used in a first-round RT-PCR, which preceded a second-round multiplex PCR. A single record per CDR3 protein comes from TCRdb applying MiXCR to the multiplex PCR reads. Of over a million distinct CDR3 sequences in the sample, 35% to 45% were seen once. The specimen was peripheral blood or thyroid tissue (not recorded which). Source of these receptors: an adult man with Graves' hyperthyroidism.

This clonotype was detected many times. This chain links TRBV24-1 with TRBJ2-7; D unclear. Deletions cut 5 bases from V and 6 bases from J, with 13 bases between. The CDR3 covers 13 residues. Germline V lookup: CDR1 KGHDR, CDR2 SFDVKD. CDR3 nucleotides: TGTGCCACCAGTGCTCACCCCGGCAGCGAGCAGTACTTC. Its translation is CATSAHPGSEQYF.

This clonotype showed up just a few times. Given a much more abundant clone one base away, this may be a read error. This chain joins TRBV24-1 and TRBJ2-7; the match to TRBD1 covers 10 bases. The junction had 4 bases not matched to a gene; V was cut back by 5 bases and J by 4 bases. The CDR3 totals 14 residues. Germline CDR1 reads KGHDR; CDR2 reads SFDVKD. The CDR3 DNA reads as TGTGCCACCAGTGGTGCGGGACAGGGGTACGAGCAGTACTTC. Amino acid sequence: CATSGAGQGYEQYF.

This clonotype appeared many times. This rearrangement joins TRBV7-2 to TRBJ2-7; D not certain. The V and J ends lost 4 bases and 4 bases respectively, with 8 bases between them. In germline, CDR1 is SGHTA, CDR2 FQGNSA. The CDR3 runs 12 residues. Here the CDR3 DNA reads TGTGCCAGCAGCTCCGACCGTTACGAGCAGTACTTC. The encoded protein is CASSSDRYEQYF.

The chain is built from TRBV6-6 and TRBJ1-5; D is undetermined. The length of the CDR3 is 13 residues. Germline V gene lookup returns CDR1 MNHNY and CDR2 SVGAGI (reference sequence). Deletions cut 6 bases from V and 8 bases from J, with 14 bases between. CDR3: CASSQSGREPQHF. CDR3 bases: TGTGCCAGCAGCCAGTCGGGTAGAGAGCCCCAGCATTTT.

The chain joins TRBV5-1 to TRBJ1-3; tentatively, D is TRBD1 (5 bases). The V end lost 5 bases, the J end lost 0 bases, and 12 bases lay between the germline ends. This CDR3 has 15 amino acids. Looked up from germline, CDR1 is SGHRS and CDR2 is YFSETQ. The CDR3 sequence is CASRGDSTSGNTIYF. DNA of the CDR3: TGCGCCAGCAGAGGAGACAGTACCTCTGGAAACACCATATATTTT.

This clonotype was recorded at least ten times. The chain uses TRBV29-1 and TRBJ1-2, with 7 positions matching TRBD1. Germline V gene lookup returns CDR1 SQVTM and CDR2 ANQGSEA. After removal of 7 bases from V and 5 bases from J, the junction contained 10 bases not matched to a gene. The CDR3 runs to 13 residues. CDR3 DNA sequence: TGCAGCGCCGGAGTGGACAGGAGTTATGGCTACACCTTC. Its protein product is CSAGVDRSYGYTF. Using reference TRBV29-1 and TRBJ1-2 for the parts outside the CDR3, the full variable domain is SAVISQKPSRDICQRGTSLTIQCQVDSQVTMMFWYRQQPGQSLTLIATANQGSEATYESGFVIDKFPISRPNLTFSTLTVSNMSPEDSSIYLCSAGVDRSYGYTFGSGTRLTVV.

This clonotype occurred many times. The chain joins TRBV19 to TRBJ1-5; no clear D. CDR3 length equals 15 residues. From germline, CDR1 is LNHDA and CDR2 SQIVND (reference sequence). V was pared by 3 bases and J by 1 base, with 10 bases between. In DNA, the CDR3 is TGTGCCAGTAGTATCAATGTACGGAGCAATCAGCCCCAGCATTTT. Translating it yields CASSINVRSNQPQHF.

There are a few counts of this clonotype. A read error is possible here, since a much larger clone lies one base away. The CDR3 nucleotides are TGTGCCACCAAGGGATCCATGGACACTGAAGCTTTCTTT. This codes for CATKGSMDTEAFF. The rearrangement uses TRBV24-1 and TRBJ1-1, with D uncertain. The germline gives CDR1 KGHDR, CDR2 SFDVKD. Trimming cost V 8 bases and J 3 bases, with 12 bases left between them. CDR3 length: 13 amino acids.

In its sample, this clonotype was seen a few times. The rearrangement joins TRBV7-9 to TRBJ2-7; a weak D match, TRBD1 (5 bases). This CDR3 region has 17 residues. Germline V gives CDR1 SEHNR, CDR2 FQNEAQ (reference sequence). Trimming stripped 2 bases from V and 0 bases from J, with 17 bases between. The CDR3 loop is CASSLKTAPHYSYEQYF. The CDR3 DNA reads as TGTGCCAGCAGCTTAAAGACAGCGCCTCATTACTCCTACGAGCAGTACTTC. Full variable domain (rest looked up from reference TRBV7-9 and TRBJ2-7): DTGVSQNPRHKITKRGQNVTFRCDPISEHNRLYWYRQTLGQGPEFLTYFQNEAQLEKSRLLSDRFSAERPKGSFSTLEIQRTEQGDSAMYLCASSLKTAPHYSYEQYFGPGTRLTVT.

This clonotype was detected only a few times. The rearrangement joins TRBV6-5 to TRBJ1-1; TRBD1 matches 7 bases. Germline CDR1 MNHEY, CDR2 SVGAGI. This CDR3 spans 15 amino acids. V gave up 0 bases and J gave up 4 bases; unmatched junction bases: 5. CDR3 in amino acids: CASSYSGQSSTEAFF. CDR3 coding DNA: TGTGCCAGCAGTTACTCGGGACAGAGTAGCACTGAAGCTTTCTTT.

About this clonotype: This may stem from a read error, because a much larger clone lies one nucleotide away. J is TRBJ2-5 and V is TRBV29-1, with 7 bases identical to TRBD2. The germline V gene has CDR1 SQVTM and CDR2 ANQGSEA. The CDR3 extends over 15 amino acids. This CDR3 reads CSGVPGRGLQETQHF. The CDR3 DNA is TGCAGCGGGGTACCAGGCCGGGGACTACAAGAGACCCAGCACTTC.

This chain links TRBV25-1 with TRBJ2-5; perhaps TRBD1 as D (6 bases). There are 15 residues in the CDR3. Between the trimmed V and J ends, which lost 4 bases and 1 base, there was a span of 13 bases. Germline lookup yields CDR1 MGHDK and CDR2 SYGVNS. In nucleotides, the CDR3 is TGTGCCAGCAGTGCGGCTAGGGGGTTCCAAGAGACCCAGTACTTC. This codes for CASSAARGFQETQYF.

This clonotype was found a few times. This chain uses TRBV24-1 with TRBJ2-2; D is ambiguous. V shed 7 bases and J shed 10 bases, with 9 bases lying between them. Germline V CDR1 and CDR2: KGHDR, SFDVKD. This CDR3 spans 11 amino acids. For the CDR3, the DNA is TGTGCCACCAGAGGTTCCGCGGAGCTGTTTTTT. It encodes CATRGSAELFF.

The chain carries TRBV5-8 and TRBJ1-5; 7 bases match TRBD1. CDR3 size: 15 residues. The J segment lost 0 bases and the V segment lost 3 bases, leaving 3 bases of the junction unmatched. Germline-derived CDR1 and CDR2 are SGHTS and YDEGEE. The CDR3 sequence: CASSYRDSSNQPQHF. As DNA, the CDR3 is TGTGCCAGCAGCTACCGGGACAGTAGCAATCAGCCCCAGCATTTT.

This clonotype was observed at least ten times. The chain has TRBV2 and TRBJ2-7; no definite D call. V gave up 6 bases and J gave up 9 bases, with 12 bases separating them. Germline CDR1 is SNHLY and CDR2 is FYNNEI. CDR3 length: 11 amino acids. The CDR3 loop is CASRLRKGQYF. CDR3 sequence (DNA): TGTGCCAGCAGGTTACGCAAGGGGCAGTACTTC.

The rearrangement links TRBV9 to TRBJ1-4; a possible D gene is TRBD1 (5 bases). The CDR3 is 15 amino acids. Germline V gene sequence: CDR1 SGDLS, CDR2 YYNGEE. V lost 4 bases and J lost 1, with 11 bases in between. This CDR3 is CASSPPGGTNEKLFF. The CDR3 bases are TGTGCCAGCAGCCCTCCCGGGGGAACTAATGAAAAACTGTTTTTT. The full variable domain, in which reference TRBV9 and TRBJ1-4 provide the parts outside the CDR3, is DSGVTQTPKHLITATGQRVTLRCSPRSGDLSVYWYQQSLDQGLQFLIQYYNGEERAKGNILERFSAQQFPDLHSELNLSSLELGDSALYFCASSPPGGTNEKLFFGSGTQLSVL.

This clonotype was seen at least ten times. The V gene is TRBV7-6, the J gene TRBJ2-5; TRBD2 aligns across 13 bases. The CDR3 consists of 18 residues. The trim removed 3 bases at V and 5 bases at J, leaving 12 bases unmatched. Germline values: CDR1 SGHVS, CDR2 FNYEAQ. This CDR3 is CASSFYRLAGGGRETQYF. CDR3 bases: TGTGCCAGCAGCTTTTACCGACTAGCGGGAGGTGGGCGGGAGACCCAGTACTTC.

In this sample, this clonotype turned up a few times. The chain links TRBV12-3 or TRBV12-4 to TRBJ2-7, with 12 bases aligning to TRBD2. The V segment lost 4 bases and the J segment 5 bases; nucleotides outside the gene matches: 6. The CDR3 has 15 residues. The CDR3, as DNA: TGTGCCAGCAGTTCGCTAGCGGGGGGGCTCGACGAGCAGTACTTC. Encoded protein: CASSSLAGGLDEQYF.

The sample holds many counts of this clonotype. The chain joins TRBV2 to TRBJ2-2; D is perhaps TRBD2 (6 bases). V gave up 4 bases and J gave up 5 bases, with 11 bases separating them. The CDR3 has 14 amino acids. CDR1 is SNHLY and CDR2 is FYNNEI in the germline V gene. CDR3 sequence (DNA): TGTGCCAGCAGTGCGGGGACTCGGACCGGGGAGCTGTTTTTT. Residues: CASSAGTRTGELFF.